The entry that follows covers one TCR beta chain sequence. The entry originates in a study of control samples from healthy donors and cancer patients. The germline V gene encodes CDR1 SNHLY and CDR2 FYNNEI. Losses at the gene ends were 4 bases for V and 1 base for J; bases not matched to a gene: 8. The CDR3 sequence is 16 residues long. Using immunoSEQ multiplex PCR, the repertoire was profiled, and TCRdb retains in-frame clones only, with some absent. The sample consists of some 22,000 clones, more than 70% of them appearing once. The sample was PBMCs. This TCR came from a man aged 60 to 69 with head and neck cancer. The chain has TRBV2 and TRBJ2-3, with 7 bases fitting TRBD1. CDR3 coding DNA: TGTGCCAGCAGTGGGGGGACAGACCCTGGCACAGATACGCAGTATTTT. It encodes CASSGGTDPGTDTQYF.